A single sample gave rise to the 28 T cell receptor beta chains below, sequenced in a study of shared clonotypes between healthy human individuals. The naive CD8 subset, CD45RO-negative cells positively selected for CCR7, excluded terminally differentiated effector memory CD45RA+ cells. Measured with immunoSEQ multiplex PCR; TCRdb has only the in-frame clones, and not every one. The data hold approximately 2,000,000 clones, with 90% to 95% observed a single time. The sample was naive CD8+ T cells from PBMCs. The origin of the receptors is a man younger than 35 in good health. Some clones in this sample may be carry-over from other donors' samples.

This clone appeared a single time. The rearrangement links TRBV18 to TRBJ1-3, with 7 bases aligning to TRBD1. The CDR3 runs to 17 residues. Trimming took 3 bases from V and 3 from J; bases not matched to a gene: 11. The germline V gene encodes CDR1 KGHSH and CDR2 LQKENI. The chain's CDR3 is CASSPPTGSGGGNTIYF. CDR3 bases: TGTGCCAGCTCACCGCCGACAGGGAGTGGAGGTGGAAACACCATATATTTT.

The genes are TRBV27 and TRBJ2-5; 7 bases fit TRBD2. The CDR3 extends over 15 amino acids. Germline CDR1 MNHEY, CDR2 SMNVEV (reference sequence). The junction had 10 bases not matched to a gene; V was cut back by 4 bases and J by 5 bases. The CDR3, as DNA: TGTGCCAGCAGTTCCGTGCGGGAGAACCGGGAGACCCAGTACTTC. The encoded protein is CASSSVRENRETQYF.

The CDR3 is CASSFGRSYNEQFF. For the CDR3, the DNA is TGTGCCAGCAGCTTCGGCCGATCCTACAATGAGCAGTTCTTC. V usage is TRBV9 and J usage is TRBJ2-1, with D uncertain. The CDR3 spans 14 residues. The germline CDR1 and CDR2 sequences are SGDLS and YYNGEE. The V end was cut by 4 bases, the J end by 1 base, with 9 bases between.

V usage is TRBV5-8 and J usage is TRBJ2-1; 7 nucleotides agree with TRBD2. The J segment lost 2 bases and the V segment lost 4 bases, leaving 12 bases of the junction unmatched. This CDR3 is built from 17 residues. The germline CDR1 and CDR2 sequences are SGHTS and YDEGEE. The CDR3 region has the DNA TGTGCCAGCAGCACCCGGGATAGCGGGCACCCCTACAATGAGCAGTTCTTC. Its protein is CASSTRDSGHPYNEQFF.

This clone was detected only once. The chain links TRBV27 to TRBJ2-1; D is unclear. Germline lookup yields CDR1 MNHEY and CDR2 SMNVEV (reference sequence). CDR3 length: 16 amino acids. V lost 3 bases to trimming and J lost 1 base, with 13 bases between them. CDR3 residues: CASSFGAYPSYNEQFF. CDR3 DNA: TGTGCCAGCAGTTTCGGTGCGTATCCTTCCTACAATGAGCAGTTCTTC.

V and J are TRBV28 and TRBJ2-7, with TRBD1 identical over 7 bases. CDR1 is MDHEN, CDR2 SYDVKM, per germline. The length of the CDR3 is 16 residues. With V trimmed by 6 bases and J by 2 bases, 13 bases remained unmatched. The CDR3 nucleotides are TGTGCCAGCAGAACCGACCGGGACAGCGATGCCTACGAGCAGTACTTC. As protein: CASRTDRDSDAYEQYF.

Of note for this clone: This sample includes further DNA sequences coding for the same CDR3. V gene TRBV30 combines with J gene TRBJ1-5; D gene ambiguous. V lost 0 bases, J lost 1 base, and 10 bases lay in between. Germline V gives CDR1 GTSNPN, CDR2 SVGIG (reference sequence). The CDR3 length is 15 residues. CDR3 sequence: CAWSVGRGSNQPQHF. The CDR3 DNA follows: TGTGCCTGGAGTGTAGGGAGAGGGAGCAATCAGCCCCAGCATTTT.

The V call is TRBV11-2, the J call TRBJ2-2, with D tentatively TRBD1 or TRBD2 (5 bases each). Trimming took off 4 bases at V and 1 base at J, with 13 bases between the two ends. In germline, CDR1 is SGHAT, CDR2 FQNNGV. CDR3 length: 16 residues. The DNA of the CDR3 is TGTGCCAGCAGCTCAACCGGGACGGGGAACACCGGGGAGCTGTTTTTT. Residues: CASSSTGTGNTGELFF.

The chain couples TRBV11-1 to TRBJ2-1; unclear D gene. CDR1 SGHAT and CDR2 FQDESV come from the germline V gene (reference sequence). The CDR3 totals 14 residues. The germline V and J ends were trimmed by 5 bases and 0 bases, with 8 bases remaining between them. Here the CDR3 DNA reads TGTGCCAGCAGCAGGCAGTCCTCCTACAATGAGCAGTTCTTC. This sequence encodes CASSRQSSYNEQFF. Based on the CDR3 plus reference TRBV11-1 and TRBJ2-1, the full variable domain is EAEVAQSPRYKITEKSQAVAFWCDPISGHATLYWYRQILGQGPELLVQFQDESVVDDSQLPKDRFSAERLKGVDSTLKIQPAELGDSAMYLCASSRQSSYNEQFFGPGTRLTVL.

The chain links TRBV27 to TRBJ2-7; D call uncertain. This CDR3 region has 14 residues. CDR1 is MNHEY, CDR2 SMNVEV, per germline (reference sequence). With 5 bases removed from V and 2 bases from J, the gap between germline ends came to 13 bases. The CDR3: CASSKDRYAYEQYF. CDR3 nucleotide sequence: TGTGCCAGCAGTAAAGACCGATATGCCTACGAGCAGTACTTC.

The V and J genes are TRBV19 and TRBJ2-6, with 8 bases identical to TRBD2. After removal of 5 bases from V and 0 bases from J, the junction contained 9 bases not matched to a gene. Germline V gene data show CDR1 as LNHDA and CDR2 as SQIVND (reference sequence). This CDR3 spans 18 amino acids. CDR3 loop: CASSPALAGLSGANVLTF. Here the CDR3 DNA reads TGTGCCAGTAGTCCCGCGCTAGCGGGCCTCTCTGGGGCCAACGTCCTGACTTTC. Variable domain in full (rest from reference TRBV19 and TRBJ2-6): DGGITQSPKYLFRKEGQNVTLSCEQNLNHDAMYWYRQDPGQGLRLIYYSQIVNDFQKGDIAEGYSVSREKKESFPLTVTSAQKNPTAFYLCASSPALAGLSGANVLTFGAGSRLTVL.

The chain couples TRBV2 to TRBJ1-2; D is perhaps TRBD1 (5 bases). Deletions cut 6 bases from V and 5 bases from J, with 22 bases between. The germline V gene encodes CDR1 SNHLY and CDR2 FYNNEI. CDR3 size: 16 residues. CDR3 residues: CASSPSGGDVKYGYTF. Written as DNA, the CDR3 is TGTGCCAGCAGCCCCAGTGGAGGGGACGTGAAGTATGGCTACACCTTC.

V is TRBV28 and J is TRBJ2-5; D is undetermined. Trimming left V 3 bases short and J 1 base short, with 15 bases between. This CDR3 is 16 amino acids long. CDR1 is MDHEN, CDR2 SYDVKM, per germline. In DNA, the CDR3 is TGTGCCAGCAGTTTTCCACGGGCGGACCTCCAAGAGACCCAGTACTTC. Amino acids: CASSFPRADLQETQYF.

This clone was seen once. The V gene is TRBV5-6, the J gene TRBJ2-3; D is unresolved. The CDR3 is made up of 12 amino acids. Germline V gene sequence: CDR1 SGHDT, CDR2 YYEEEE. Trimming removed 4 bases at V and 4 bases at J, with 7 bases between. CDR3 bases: TGTGCCAGCAGCCTGAATCCAGATACGCAGTATTTT. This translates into CASSLNPDTQYF.

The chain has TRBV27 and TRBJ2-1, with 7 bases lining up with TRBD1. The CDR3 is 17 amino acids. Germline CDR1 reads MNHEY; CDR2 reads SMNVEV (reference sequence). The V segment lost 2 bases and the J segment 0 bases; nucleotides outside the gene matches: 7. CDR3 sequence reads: CASSLGADRSSYNEQFF. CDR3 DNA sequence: TGTGCCAGCAGTTTAGGAGCGGACAGGAGCTCCTACAATGAGCAGTTCTTC.

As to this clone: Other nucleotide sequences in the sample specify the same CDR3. The CDR3 nucleotides read TGTGCCTGGAGTGTACGGGGACATGGCTACACCTTC. Residues: CAWSVRGHGYTF. The rearrangement uses TRBV30 and TRBJ1-2; TRBD1 might be the D (5 bases). The V gene lost 0 bases and the J gene lost 6 bases, with 8 bases spanning the gap. Germline lookup yields CDR1 GTSNPN and CDR2 SVGIG (reference sequence). This CDR3 region has 12 residues.

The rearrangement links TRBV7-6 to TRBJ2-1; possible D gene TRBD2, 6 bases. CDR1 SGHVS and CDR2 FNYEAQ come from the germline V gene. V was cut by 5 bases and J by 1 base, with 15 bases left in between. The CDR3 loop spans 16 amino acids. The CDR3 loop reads CASSPRDSLSYNEQFF. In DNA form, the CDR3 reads TGTGCCAGCAGCCCACGGGACTCGCTATCCTACAATGAGCAGTTCTTC.

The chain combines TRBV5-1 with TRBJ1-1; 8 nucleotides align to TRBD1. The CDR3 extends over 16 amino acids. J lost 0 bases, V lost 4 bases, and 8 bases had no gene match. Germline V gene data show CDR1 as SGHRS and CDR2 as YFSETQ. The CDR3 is CASSPKWTGLNTEAFF. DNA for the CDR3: TGCGCCAGCAGCCCCAAATGGACAGGGCTGAACACTGAAGCTTTCTTT.

As DNA, the CDR3 is TGTGCCAGCACCAGTACAGGGTCCTATAATTCACCCCTCCACTTT. As protein: CASTSTGSYNSPLHF. V gene TRBV5-4 combines with J gene TRBJ1-6; maybe TRBD1 (6 bases). V dropped 6 bases and J dropped 1 base, with 11 bases sitting between them. The CDR3 contains 15 residues. The V gene's germline CDR1 is SGHNT and CDR2 YYREEE (reference sequence).

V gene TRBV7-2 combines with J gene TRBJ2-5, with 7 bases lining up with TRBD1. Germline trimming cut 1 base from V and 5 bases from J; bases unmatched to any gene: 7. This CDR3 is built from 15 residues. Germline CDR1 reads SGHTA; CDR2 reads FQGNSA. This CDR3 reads CASSLGDRQFETQYF. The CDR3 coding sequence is TGTGCCAGCAGCTTAGGGGACAGACAATTCGAGACCCAGTACTTC. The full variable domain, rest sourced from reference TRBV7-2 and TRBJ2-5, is GAGVSQSPSNKVTEKGKDVELRCDPISGHTALYWYRQSLGQGLEFLIYFQGNSAPDKSGLPSDRFSAERTGGSVSTLTIQRTQQEDSAVYLCASSLGDRQFETQYFGPGTRLLVL.

In DNA, the CDR3 is TGTGCCAGCAGCACCCGGACTAAACAAGAGACCCAGTACTTC. Its translation: CASSTRTKQETQYF. The chain carries TRBV7-9 and TRBJ2-5; TRBD2 might be the D (6 bases). The ends were cut back, 5 bases at V and 2 bases at J, with 12 bases in the middle. The CDR3 contains 14 residues. CDR1 is SEHNR, CDR2 FQNEAQ, per germline (reference sequence).

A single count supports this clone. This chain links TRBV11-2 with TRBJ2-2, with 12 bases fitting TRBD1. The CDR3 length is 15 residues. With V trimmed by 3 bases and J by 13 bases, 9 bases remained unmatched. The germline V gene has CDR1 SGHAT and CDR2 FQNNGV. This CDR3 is CASSFSGTGGKGLFF. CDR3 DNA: TGTGCCAGCAGCTTTAGCGGGACAGGGGGCAAGGGGCTGTTTTTT. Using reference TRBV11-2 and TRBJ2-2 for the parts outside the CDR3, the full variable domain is EAGVAQSPRYKIIEKRQSVAFWCNPISGHATLYWYQQILGQGPKLLIQFQNNGVVDDSQLPKDRFSAERLKGVDSTLKIQPAKLEDSAVYLCASSFSGTGGKGLFFGEGSRLTVL.

CDR3 nucleotide sequence: TGTGCCAGCAGCTTGGGGGACCAAGCGGCGGATACGCAGTATTTT. It yields the protein CASSLGDQAADTQYF. The rearrangement joins TRBV5-4 to TRBJ2-3; D is tentatively TRBD1 or TRBD2 (5 bases each). Trimming took 0 bases from V and 6 from J, leaving 14 bases between them. From germline, CDR1 is SGHNT and CDR2 YYREEE (reference sequence). The CDR3 is 15 amino acids.

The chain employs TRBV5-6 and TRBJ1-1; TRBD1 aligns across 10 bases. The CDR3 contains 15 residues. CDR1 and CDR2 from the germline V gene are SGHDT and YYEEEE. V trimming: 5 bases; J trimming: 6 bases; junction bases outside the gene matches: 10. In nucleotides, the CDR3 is TGTGCCAGCAGTTTTGGGACAGGGGTAAGGGCTGAAGCTTTCTTT. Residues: CASSFGTGVRAEAFF.

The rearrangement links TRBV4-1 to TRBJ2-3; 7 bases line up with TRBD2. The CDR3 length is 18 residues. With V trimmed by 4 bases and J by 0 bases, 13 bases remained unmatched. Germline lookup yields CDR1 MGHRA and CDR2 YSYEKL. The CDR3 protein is CASSPLTTSPRSTDTQYF. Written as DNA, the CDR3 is TGCGCCAGCAGCCCCTTAACGACTAGCCCCCGGAGCACAGATACGCAGTATTTT.

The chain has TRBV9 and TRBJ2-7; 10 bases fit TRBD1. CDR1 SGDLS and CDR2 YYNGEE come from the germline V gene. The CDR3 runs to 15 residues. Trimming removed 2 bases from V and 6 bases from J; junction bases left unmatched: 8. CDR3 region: CASSVLGTGDSEQYF. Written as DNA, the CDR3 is TGTGCCAGCAGCGTCTTGGGGACAGGGGACAGCGAGCAGTACTTC.

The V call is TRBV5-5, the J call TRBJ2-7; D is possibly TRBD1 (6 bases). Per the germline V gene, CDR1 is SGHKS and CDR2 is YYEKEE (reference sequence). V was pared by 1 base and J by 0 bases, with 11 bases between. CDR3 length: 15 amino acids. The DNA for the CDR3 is TGTGCCAGCAGCTTGCAGACAGGATACTCCTACGAGCAGTACTTC. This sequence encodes CASSLQTGYSYEQYF.

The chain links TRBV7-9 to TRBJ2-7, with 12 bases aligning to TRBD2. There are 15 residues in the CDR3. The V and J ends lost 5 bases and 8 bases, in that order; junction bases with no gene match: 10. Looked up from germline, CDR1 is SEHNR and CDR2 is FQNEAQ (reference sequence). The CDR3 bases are TGTGCCAGCAGCGATTCTAGCGGGAGGGCCGTAAAGCAGTACTTC. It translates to CASSDSSGRAVKQYF.